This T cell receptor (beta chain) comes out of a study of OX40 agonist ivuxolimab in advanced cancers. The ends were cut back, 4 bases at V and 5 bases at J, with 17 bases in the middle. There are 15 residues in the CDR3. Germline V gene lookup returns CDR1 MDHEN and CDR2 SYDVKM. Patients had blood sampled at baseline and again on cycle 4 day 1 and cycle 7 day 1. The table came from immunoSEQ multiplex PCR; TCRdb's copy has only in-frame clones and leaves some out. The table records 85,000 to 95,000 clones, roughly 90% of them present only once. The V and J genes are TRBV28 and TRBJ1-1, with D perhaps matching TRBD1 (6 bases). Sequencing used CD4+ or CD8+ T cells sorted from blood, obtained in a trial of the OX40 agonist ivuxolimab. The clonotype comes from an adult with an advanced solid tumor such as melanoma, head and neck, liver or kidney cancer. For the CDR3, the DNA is TGTGCCAGCAGTTCCTCGACTGGGGGGCAAACTGAAGCTTTCTTT. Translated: CASSSSTGGQTEAFF.